This T cell receptor (beta chain) is from a study of T cell changes during pregnancy in multiple sclerosis. This CDR3 contains 14 residues. V shed 6 bases, J shed 5 bases, and the junction held 8 bases outside the gene matches. The V gene's germline CDR1 is GTSNPN and CDR2 SVGIG (reference sequence). TCRdb's table, derived via immunoSEQ multiplex PCR, lists solely in-frame clones and lacks some. The sample shows more than 60,000 clones, more than 85% of them seen only once. The chain joins TRBV30 to TRBJ1-5; 9 bases match TRBD1. This TCR came from a female donor with multiple sclerosis, enrolled in a pregnancy study. Sequenced material: peripheral blood, taken in the second trimester of pregnancy. This chain's CDR3 is CACGPGQGHQPQHF. The CDR3 region has the DNA TGTGCCTGCGGTCCGGGACAGGGACATCAGCCCCAGCATTTT.